The sample holds many counts of the clone carrying this TCR beta chain. The antigen is not known. Using RNA transcripts as the source, TCR beta CDR3 regions were amplified. An initial round of RT-PCR targeting the TCR CDR3 relied on the HTBI primer set. From the multiplex PCR reads, TCRdb called clonotypes with MiXCR, one entry per CDR3 protein. Here the sample spans more than 500,000 distinct CDR3 sequences, 14% to 15% being singletons. CDR3 size: 15 residues. Trimming shortened V by 3 bases and J by 8 bases, and 21 bases separated the two germline ends. Per germline, CDR1 SGHRS and CDR2 YFSETQ. This specimen belongs to a study of T cells in Graves' hyperthyroidism and ophthalmopathy. Study-wide results and limits: A median roughly six months before onset, the model predicted ophthalmopathy.

Sequencing input: blood. The TCR was taken from a woman aged 40 to 49 with Graves' ophthalmopathy. The V call is TRBV5-1, the J call TRBJ2-7; tentative D call: TRBD1 (5 bases). CDR3 sequence (DNA): TGCGCCAGCAGCTCGGACACGACCTTTAAACTAAAGCAGTACTTC. Residues: CASSSDTTFKLKQYF. The whole variable domain, remainder taken from reference TRBV5-1 and TRBJ2-7, is KAGVTQTPRYLIKTRGQQVTLSCSPISGHRSVSWYQQTPGQGLQFLFEYFSETQRNKGNFPGRFSGRQFSNSRSEMNVSTLELGDSALYLCASSSDTTFKLKQYFGPGTRLTVT.